The 18 T cell receptor beta chains in this list originate from one sample, sequenced in a study of beta chain features in type 1 diabetes. Expressed TCRB transcripts were sequenced after all isolated RNA was converted to cDNA. The data were produced by immunoSEQ multiplex PCR, yet TCRdb's version contains in-frame clones alone and is incomplete. The repertoire includes some 150,000 clones, 8.5% to 14% of them detected once, and roughly 2% sits in the top ten. Sequencing was performed on central memory CD4+ T cells from blood. The receptors were gathered from a man aged 18 to 35 in good health.

This clone was picked up a small number of times. The gene calls are TRBV7-3 and TRBJ2-3; perhaps TRBD1 as D (5 bases). V lost 3 bases and J 8 bases, leaving 9 bases between the germline ends. The CDR3 has 12 amino acids. Germline V CDR1 and CDR2: SGHTA, FQGTGA. The DNA for the CDR3 is TGTGCCAGCAGCTTGACAGCCGGTACGCAGTATTTT. Protein: CASSLTAGTQYF.

This clone was seen many times. This chain connects TRBV28 to TRBJ2-3; 9 bases line up with TRBD2. With V trimmed by 0 bases and J by 4 bases, 8 bases remained unmatched. The CDR3 has 17 residues. Germline CDR1 MDHEN, CDR2 SYDVKM. The CDR3 region has the DNA TGTGCCAGCAGTTTATGGATGAAGCGGGGGGCCGCAGATACGCAGTATTTT. Translation: CASSLWMKRGAADTQYF.

This clone was detected a few times. The rearrangement links TRBV28 to TRBJ1-5; the D gene is possibly TRBD1 (6 bases). Trimming shortened V by 4 bases and J by 5 bases, and 9 bases separated the two germline ends. The CDR3 runs to 13 residues. Germline CDR1 is MDHEN and CDR2 is SYDVKM. The CDR3 DNA is TGTGCCAGCAGTTCCCCAGGGGATCAGCCCCAGCATTTT. Its translation is CASSSPGDQPQHF.

The chain has TRBV9 and TRBJ2-2; 7 bases are a match to TRBD1. The germline CDR1 and CDR2 sequences are SGDLS and YYNGEE. V lost 5 bases and J lost 1; bases outside the gene matches: 5. The CDR3 consists of 15 residues. CDR3 protein: CASRRRTGNTGELFF. The CDR3 coding sequence is TGTGCCAGCAGACGGAGGACAGGGAACACCGGGGAGCTGTTTTTT.

This clone has only a few counts. The chain carries TRBV7-2 and TRBJ2-1; no clear D. Germline values: CDR1 SGHTA, CDR2 FQGNSA. With 7 bases removed from V and 5 bases from J, the gap between germline ends came to 15 bases. The CDR3 is 14 residues long. As DNA, the CDR3 is TGTGCCAGCACCAGATCCCGCTTTGACAATGAGCAGTTCTTC. Translating gives CASTRSRFDNEQFF.

This clone was seen ten or more times. This sequence joins TRBV7-2 and TRBJ1-2; TRBD1 is a possible D gene (6 bases). This CDR3 is built from 14 residues. Germline CDR1 is SGHTA and CDR2 is FQGNSA. V dropped 5 bases and J dropped 4 bases, with 14 bases sitting between them. The CDR3 bases are TGTGCCAGCAGCGGAGGACAGCCTGGCTATGGCTACACCTTC. Its protein product is CASSGGQPGYGYTF.

This rearrangement joins TRBV29-1 to TRBJ2-5; 8 nucleotides agree with TRBD1. The CDR3 is 12 residues long. V shed 4 bases and J 5 bases; nucleotides not matched to a gene: 3. Germline CDR1 and CDR2: SQVTM and ANQGSEA. The CDR3 loop reads CSVARTGETQYF. CDR3 nucleotides: TGCAGCGTTGCCCGGACAGGGGAGACCCAGTACTTC. Combining the CDR3 with reference TRBV29-1 and TRBJ2-5 gives the whole variable domain SAVISQKPSRDICQRGTSLTIQCQVDSQVTMMFWYRQQPGQSLTLIATANQGSEATYESGFVIDKFPISRPNLTFSTLTVSNMSPEDSSIYLCSVARTGETQYFGPGTRLLVL.

This clone was detected only a few times. The chain employs TRBV2 and TRBJ2-6; the D is unclear. V shed 7 bases and J shed 0 bases, with 13 bases lying between them. Germline V gene data show CDR1 as SNHLY and CDR2 as FYNNEI. This CDR3 contains 16 residues. This CDR3 reads CASTLPVPSGANVLTF. CDR3 sequence (DNA): TGTGCCAGCACCCTCCCTGTACCCTCTGGGGCCAACGTCCTGACTTTC.

CDR3 sequence: CASSIPHRGEQYF. DNA of the CDR3: TGTGCCAGTAGTATCCCTCACAGAGGCGAGCAGTACTTC. V usage is TRBV19 and J usage is TRBJ2-7; D gene uncertain. This CDR3 has 13 amino acids. Per the germline V gene, CDR1 is LNHDA and CDR2 is SQIVND (reference sequence). V was cut by 3 bases and J by 6 bases, with 12 bases left in between.

This clone showed up just a few times. The chain combines TRBV11-3 with TRBJ2-1; 11 bases map to TRBD2. Germline V gene sequence: CDR1 SGHNT, CDR2 YENEEA. The CDR3 consists of 16 residues. V dropped 6 bases and J dropped 3; count of bases not matched to a gene: 7. CDR3 coding DNA: TGTGCCAGCAGTTTGCCGGGACTAGCGGACTACAATGAGCAGTTCTTC. Amino acid sequence: CASSLPGLADYNEQFF.

J is TRBJ2-1 and V is TRBV5-6, with D perhaps TRBD1 (5 bases). The CDR3 contains 13 residues. Per germline, CDR1 SGHDT and CDR2 YYEEEE. V lost 6 bases and J 5 bases, leaving 12 bases between the germline ends. CDR3 sequence reads: CASIGRQNNEQFF. The CDR3 coding sequence is TGTGCCAGCATAGGCCGACAGAACAATGAGCAGTTCTTC.

This clone has more than one count but fewer than ten. The CDR3 loop is CASSSRDEQYF. The CDR3 DNA is TGCGCCAGCAGTAGCCGCGACGAGCAGTACTTC. J is TRBJ2-7 and V is TRBV5-1; the D is unclear. The CDR3 loop spans 11 amino acids. Trimming removed 5 bases at V and 5 bases at J, with 8 bases between. The V gene's germline CDR1 is SGHRS and CDR2 YFSETQ.

This chain connects TRBV9 to TRBJ1-2, with D possibly TRBD1 on 5 matching bases. The ends were cut back, 2 bases at V and 0 bases at J, with 11 bases in the middle. The germline CDR1 and CDR2 sequences are SGDLS and YYNGEE. The length of the CDR3 is 15 residues. The CDR3 DNA reads as TGTGCCAGCAGCGTCCGCCTGACAGCTAACTATGGCTACACCTTC. As protein: CASSVRLTANYGYTF.

This clone occurred a few times. The rearrangement uses TRBV2 and TRBJ1-1, with D unresolved. Germline V CDR1 and CDR2: SNHLY, FYNNEI. V lost 2 bases and J lost 1, with 5 bases in between. The CDR3 loop spans 13 amino acids. The chain's CDR3 is CASSENRNTEAFF. The CDR3 DNA is TGTGCCAGCAGTGAAAACAGGAACACTGAAGCTTTCTTT.

The chain has TRBV7-9 and TRBJ2-7, with 9 bases identical to TRBD2. CDR1 is SEHNR and CDR2 is FQNEAQ in the germline V gene (reference sequence). V trimming: 1 base; J trimming: 6 bases; junction bases outside the gene matches: 10. The CDR3 covers 16 residues. CDR3 amino acids: CASSLGSSGLATEQYF. In DNA, the CDR3 is TGTGCCAGCAGCTTAGGGTCCTCGGGACTAGCCACCGAGCAGTACTTC.

The chain has TRBV29-1 and TRBJ2-3; 10 nucleotides match TRBD2. The germline V gene encodes CDR1 SQVTM and CDR2 ANQGSEA. The CDR3 has 14 residues. V was pared by 6 bases and J by 2 bases, with 5 bases of the junction left unmatched. This CDR3 is CSVTSGSPTDTQYF. CDR3 DNA sequence: TGCAGCGTGACTAGCGGGTCCCCCACAGATACGCAGTATTTT.

The table lists this clone with a few counts. The V and J genes are TRBV14 and TRBJ2-7, with D uncertain. CDR3 length: 13 amino acids. The germline V and J ends were trimmed by 8 bases and 3 bases, with 14 bases remaining between them. CDR1 and CDR2 from the germline V gene are SGHDN and FVKESK. DNA for the CDR3: TGTGCCAGCGGCACCCAAAAAGGCTACGAGCAGTACTTC. As protein: CASGTQKGYEQYF.

The V gene is TRBV2, the J gene TRBJ2-3, with D unresolved. Between the trimmed V and J ends, which lost 4 bases and 4 bases, there was a span of 9 bases. Germline V gives CDR1 SNHLY, CDR2 FYNNEI. The CDR3 runs 13 residues. The CDR3 DNA is TGTGCCAGCAGTGGCAGGTATGCAGATACGCAGTATTTT. Translated: CASSGRYADTQYF.